These T cell receptor beta chains were read from a single sample in a study of blood T cell repertoires in COVID-19. Using immunoSEQ multiplex PCR, the repertoire was profiled, and TCRdb retains in-frame clones only, with some absent. Among 200,000 to 300,000 clones listed, 70% to 80% were seen once. The sequenced sample was peripheral blood. The receptors stem from a woman older than 75 with acute or convalescent COVID-19. The CDR3 runs from the conserved cysteine through the conserved F or W. Fields, in order: D gene, clone size, V gene, J gene, CDR3 length, CDR3 DNA, CDR3 protein. The D gene is left open where the match is weak. The size entry is marked missing in some rows and otherwise reads once, few, many or a size class.

>-|once|TRBV10-2|TRBJ1-4|15
TGCGCCAGCAGTGGGTACAGGGCAACTAATGAAAAACTGTTTTTT
CASSGYRATNEKLFF
>-|-|TRBV7-2|TRBJ1-6|16
TGTGCCAGCAGCTCGCTCCCCCTCCCCGGTGATTCACCCCTCCACTTT
CASSSLPLPGDSPLHF
>-|-|TRBV9|TRBJ2-2|16
TGTGCCAGCAGCGTACAGGACAGAAGGAACACCGGGGAGCTGTTTTTT
CASSVQDRRNTGELFF
>-|-|TRBV19|TRBJ1-3|16
TGTGCCAGTAGTGCCACCGGGACCTTAACAGGGAACACCATATATTTT
CASSATGTLTGNTIYF
>TRBD2|-|TRBV9|TRBJ2-3|15
TGTGCCAGCAGCGCCAGACTAGCGGGCACAGATACGCAGTATTTT
CASSARLAGTDTQYF
>-|-|TRBV2|TRBJ1-1|13
TGTGCCAGCAGGGGGCAGGGGTATACTGAAGCTTTCTTT
CASRGQGYTEAFF
>-|once|TRBV3-1/TRBV3-2|TRBJ1-5|15
TGTGCCAGCAGCCAAGGAAGTCTATCCAATCAGCCCCAGCATTTT
CASSQGSLSNQPQHF
>-|-|TRBV3-1/TRBV3-2|TRBJ1-4|14
TGTGCCAGCAGCCAAGTCGACAGGACTGAAAAACTGTTTTTT
CASSQVDRTEKLFF
>TRBD1|few|TRBV15|TRBJ2-5|15
TGTGCCACCAGCAGAGGGGACAGGGGGTGGGAGACCCAGTACTTC
CATSRGDRGWETQYF
>-|-|TRBV10-3|TRBJ1-4|11
TGTGCCATCAGGGACAGTGAAAAACTGTTTTTT
CAIRDSEKLFF
>-|-|TRBV27|TRBJ1-5|13
TGTGCCAGCAGTTCGGACAGAAATCAGCCCCAGCATTTT
CASSSDRNQPQHF
>TRBD1|-|TRBV29-1|TRBJ2-5|14
TGCAGCGTTGTGGCAGGGGGCTGGGGGGAGACCCAGTACTTC
CSVVAGGWGETQYF
>TRBD1|-|TRBV18|TRBJ1-6|15
TGTGCCAGCACAACCGGGACAGGGGGCTCTTCACCCCTCCACTTT
CASTTGTGGSSPLHF
>TRBD2|-|TRBV7-2|TRBJ2-1|16
TGTGCCAGCAGCTTAGAGACTAGCGGGGCTTACAATGAGCAGTTCTTC
CASSLETSGAYNEQFF
>-|-|TRBV3-1/TRBV3-2|TRBJ2-5|15
TGTGCCAGCAGCCAAGACTGGGGACAACAAGAGACCCAGTACTTC
CASSQDWGQQETQYF
>-|-|TRBV7-2|TRBJ2-7|15
TGTGCCAGCAGCTTATCCTCAGCGGGCTCCTACGAGCAGTACTTC
CASSLSSAGSYEQYF
>-|-|TRBV5-1|TRBJ2-1|13
TGCGCCACCTCTCGGGACACCTACAATGAGCAGTTCTTC
CATSRDTYNEQFF
>TRBD2|-|TRBV9|TRBJ2-5|16
TGTGCCAGCAGCCCCCGCGGGGGGGGACTCAAAGAGACCCAGTACTTC
CASSPRGGGLKETQYF
>-|-|TRBV19|TRBJ1-1|17
TGTGCCAGTATGCCCCGGCAGGGTGTAAGAGATGGCGCTGAAGCTTTCTTT
CASMPRQGVRDGAEAFF
>-|-|TRBV18|TRBJ1-3|17
TGTGCCAGCTCACCAGTGACAGGAGCTACCTCTGGAAACACCATATATTTT
CASSPVTGATSGNTIYF
>TRBD1|-|TRBV5-6|TRBJ1-1|15
TGTGCCAGCAGCCTTCGACAGGGGCGGAACACTGAAGCTTTCTTT
CASSLRQGRNTEAFF
>TRBD2|once|TRBV2|TRBJ2-7|19
TGTGCCAGCAGTGTTAGAGCCGCGGTCCTAGCGGGACCGAACTACGAGCAGTACTTC
CASSVRAAVLAGPNYEQYF
>-|-|TRBV5-4|TRBJ2-5|15
TGTGCCAGCAGCTTGGAACCGCGGTCTCCGGAGACCCAGTACTTC
CASSLEPRSPETQYF
>-|-|TRBV3-1/TRBV3-2|TRBJ2-3|15
TGTGCCAGCAGCCCCGGGACTGGGCTTACAGATACGCAGTATTTT
CASSPGTGLTDTQYF
>-|-|TRBV4-2|TRBJ2-6|16
TGTGCCAGCAGCCAAGGGGCACACTCTGGGGCCAACGTCCTGACTTTC
CASSQGAHSGANVLTF
>-|-|TRBV6-1|TRBJ1-4|14
TGTGCCAGCAGTGAATCTAATGGACTCGAAAAACTGTTTTTT
CASSESNGLEKLFF
>-|-|TRBV18|TRBJ1-2|16
TGTGCCAGCTCCGTAGTGGGCCGGGAAGCTAACTATGGCTACACCTTC
CASSVVGREANYGYTF
>-|-|TRBV18|TRBJ1-1|13
TGTGCCAGCTCAGAGGTAGGGAACACTGAAGCTTTCTTT
CASSEVGNTEAFF
>-|-|TRBV4-1|TRBJ1-6|16
TGCGCCAGCAGCCAAGGGGGTCGCAGGGGCAGGTCACCCCTCCACTTT
CASSQGGRRGRSPLHF
>TRBD1|-|TRBV24-1|TRBJ1-1|17
TGTGCCACCAGTGATTTTTCAGGGACAGACAGGAGCACTGAAGCTTTCTTT
CATSDFSGTDRSTEAFF
>-|-|TRBV6-5|TRBJ2-7|11
TGTGCCAGCAGTTACGGGGGGTTGCAGTACTTC
CASSYGGLQYF
>TRBD1|-|TRBV14|TRBJ2-7|14
TGTGCCAGCAGCGGGGACAGCTTCTACTACGAGCAGTACTTC
CASSGDSFYYEQYF
>-|few|TRBV6-1|TRBJ2-7|16
TGTGCCAGCAGTGGGCGGTACATAACTACCTCCTACGAGCAGTACTTC
CASSGRYITTSYEQYF
>-|-|TRBV18|TRBJ1-5|15
TGTGCCAGCTCACCAGAGGGCCTGAGCAATCAGCCCCAGCATTTT
CASSPEGLSNQPQHF
>-|-|TRBV5-1|TRBJ1-1|14
TGCGCCAGCAGCCAAATGACAGTTAACACTGAAGCTTTCTTT
CASSQMTVNTEAFF
>-|-|TRBV9|TRBJ2-3|15
TGTGCCAGCAGCGTAGGGGCGGGATCGGGAGATACGCAGTATTTT
CASSVGAGSGDTQYF
>-|few|TRBV11-2|TRBJ1-4|14
TGTGCCAGCAGCGCAGGGGTTCTTAATGAAAAACTGTTTTTT
CASSAGVLNEKLFF
>-|-|TRBV27|TRBJ1-3|13
TGTGCCAGCAGCCGCGCAGGGGGAAACACCATATATTTT
CASSRAGGNTIYF
>-|-|TRBV2|TRBJ1-1|14
TGTGCCAGTACGATCGACAGAGTGAACACTGAAGCTTTCTTT
CASTIDRVNTEAFF
>-|many|TRBV6-5|TRBJ1-3|16
TGTGCCAGCAGTTCAAAAGGTGCGGGGTCTGGAAACACCATATATTTT
CASSSKGAGSGNTIYF
>-|-|TRBV21-1|TRBJ1-2|14
TGTGCCAGCAGCACCTGGACTAGGGGAAAGTCCTCAACGTTC
CASSTWTRGKSSTF
>TRBD2|once|TRBV7-9|TRBJ2-5|17
TGTGCCAGCAGCTTAGGGATTACAGCGGGGCCTAAAGAGACCCAGTACTTC
CASSLGITAGPKETQYF
>-|-|TRBV6-6|TRBJ1-5|14
TGTGCCAGCAGTTACCAGGGGCCGGGACAGCCCCAGCATTTT
CASSYQGPGQPQHF
>TRBD1|once|TRBV4-1|TRBJ1-2|14
TGCGCCAGCAGCCGGGGACAGGGTTTAGGTGGCTACACCTTC
CASSRGQGLGGYTF
>TRBD1|once|TRBV7-6|TRBJ1-2|14
TGTGCCAGCAGCTTAGACGACAGGGGCTATGGCTACACCTTC
CASSLDDRGYGYTF
>-|once|TRBV25-1|TRBJ1-1|15
TGTGCCAGCAGTGAATATGCGGGGGCTCGCACTGAAGCTTTCTTT
CASSEYAGARTEAFF
>TRBD1|-|TRBV2|TRBJ2-7|16
TGTGCCAGCAGCCATTTGGGACAGGGGAACCGCTACGAGCAGTACTTC
CASSHLGQGNRYEQYF
>-|-|TRBV2|TRBJ1-4|15
TGTGCCAGCAGTGAAATGTCGGGTTATAATGAAAAACTGTTTTTT
CASSEMSGYNEKLFF
>-|-|TRBV6-5|TRBJ1-3|15
TGTGCCAGCAGTAACCTCAGGGGCTCTGGAAACACCATATATTTT
CASSNLRGSGNTIYF
>-|few|TRBV30|TRBJ1-2|13
TGTGCCTGGACCTCAGCGGGCCTCTATGGCTACACCTTC
CAWTSAGLYGYTF
>TRBD2|-|TRBV30|TRBJ2-5|15
TGTGCCTGGAGTCGGGATAGCGGGAGCGGTGAGACCCAGTACTTC
CAWSRDSGSGETQYF
>-|few|TRBV7-2|TRBJ1-1|14
TGTGCCAGCACCTTACCGGGGGGGAGCACTGAAGCTTTCTTT
CASTLPGGSTEAFF
>TRBD1|-|TRBV20-1|TRBJ1-1|14
TGCAGTGCTAGTACCGGGACAGAGAACACTGAAGCTTTCTTT
CSASTGTENTEAFF
>TRBD2|-|TRBV6-2/TRBV6-3|TRBJ2-1|21
TGTGCCAGCAGTAAGGGACTAGCGGGGGGTTCCTCCCGGGGCTCCTACAATGAGCAGTTCTTC
CASSKGLAGGSSRGSYNEQFF
>TRBD2|-|TRBV2|TRBJ2-2|15
TGTGCCAGCAGCGAGTTAGCGGGAGACACCGGGGAGCTGTTTTTT
CASSELAGDTGELFF
>-|once|TRBV29-1|TRBJ1-2|14
TGCAGCGTTGAGGAGGTCCAGGTTTTCTATGGCTACACCTTC
CSVEEVQVFYGYTF
>-|-|TRBV6-6|TRBJ1-6|11
TGTGCCAGCAGCGGTAACTCACCCCTCCACTTT
CASSGNSPLHF
>TRBD1|-|TRBV10-3|TRBJ1-4|13
TGTGCCAGCCGGGACAGGGTAAATGAAAAACTGTTTTTT
CASRDRVNEKLFF